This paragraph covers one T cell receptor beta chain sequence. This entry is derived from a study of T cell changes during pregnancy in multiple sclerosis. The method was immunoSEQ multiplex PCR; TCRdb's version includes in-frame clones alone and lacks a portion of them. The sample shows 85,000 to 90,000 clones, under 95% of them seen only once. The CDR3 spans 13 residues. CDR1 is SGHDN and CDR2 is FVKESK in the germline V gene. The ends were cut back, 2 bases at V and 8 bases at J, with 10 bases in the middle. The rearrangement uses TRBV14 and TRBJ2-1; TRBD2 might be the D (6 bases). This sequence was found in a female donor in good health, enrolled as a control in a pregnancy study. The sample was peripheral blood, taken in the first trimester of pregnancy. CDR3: CASSQPLAYEQFF. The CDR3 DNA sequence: TGTGCCAGCAGCCAACCACTAGCCTATGAGCAGTTCTTC. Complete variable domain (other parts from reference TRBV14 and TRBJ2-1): EAGVTQFPSHSVIEKGQTVTLRCDPISGHDNLYWYRRVMGKEIKFLLHFVKESKQDESGMPNNRFLAERTGGTYSTLKVQPAELEDSGVYFCASSQPLAYEQFFGPGTRLTVL.